This T cell receptor beta chain was recovered during a study of blood T cell repertoires in COVID-19. Study-level background: From the United States, Italy and Spain came samples of acute and convalescent COVID-19. PBMCs, B-cell-depleted T cells, or T cells were the source of the cDNA or gDNA that made up the material.

Comments on this clone: The junction shows a germline mismatch at one end, possibly a read error.

How the authors handled the data: Estimation of nucleated cell counts relied on the amplification of reference gene primers. Profiled with immunoSEQ multiplex PCR; TCRdb holds only in-frame clones, not every one. V, J and clone size reflect that table, while D and trimming were determined from the DNA. The repertoire includes under 250,000 clones, more than 75% of them detected once, and 9.5% to 13% sits in the top ten. CDR3 size: 13 residues. In germline, CDR1 is MNHEY, CDR2 SVGAGI. Patients in Seattle were enrolled during active infection, then followed longitudinally. The chain employs TRBV6-5 and TRBJ1-5, with 9 bases identical to TRBD1. This receptor was taken from a man aged 45 to 65 with COVID-19, enrolled during active disease. Sequenced input: peripheral blood. CDR3 DNA: TGTGCCAGCAGGGGACAGGGCAAGCAGCCCCAGCATTTT. As protein: CASRGQGKQPQHF.